A selection of T cell receptor beta chains follows, all from one sample in a study of blood T cell repertoires in COVID-19. TCRdb's table, derived via immunoSEQ multiplex PCR, lists solely in-frame clones and lacks some. The sample shows 55,000 to 70,000 clones, 70% to 90% of them seen only once. What was sequenced was peripheral blood. These receptors were collected from a woman between 70 and 85 years old with active COVID-19. The CDR3 runs from the conserved cysteine through the conserved F or W. D genes are given only for firm matches. For some rows the clone size is stated as once, few or many, or as a class when expanded; others skip it.

size | J | V | D | DNA | CDR3
. | TRBJ1-4 | TRBV18 | . | TGTGCCAGCTCTCGACAGCCTGCAACTAATGAAAAACTGTTTTTT | CASSRQPATNEKLFF
. | TRBJ1-1 | TRBV28 | TRBD1 | TGTGCCAGCAGGATTAGACAGGGGTCGAACACTGAAGCTTTCTTT | CASRIRQGSNTEAFF
. | TRBJ2-1 | TRBV25-1 | TRBD2 | TGTGCCAGCAGTGGCGGACTAGCGGGAGGCATATATGAGCAGTTCTTC | CASSGGLAGGIYEQFF
. | TRBJ2-2 | TRBV7-2 | TRBD2 | TGTGCCAGCAGCCCTCGGACTAGCGGGGTCGGGGAGCTGTTTTTT | CASSPRTSGVGELFF
. | TRBJ1-6 | TRBV6-5 | . | TGTGCCAGCATTCGGGGGAAGGATTCACCCCTCCACTTT | CASIRGKDSPLHF
once | TRBJ1-2 | TRBV19 | . | TGTGCCAGTAGTAACGAAGGACAGATCTATGGCTACACCTTC | CASSNEGQIYGYTF
once | TRBJ1-2 | TRBV3-1/TRBV3-2 | . | TGTGCCAGCAGCCAAGGCGTAGGGGTAAACTATGGCTACACCTTC | CASSQGVGVNYGYTF
few | TRBJ2-7 | TRBV6-5 | . | TGTGCCAGCAAAACCGAGCGGTTCTACGAGCAGTACTTC | CASKTERFYEQYF
. | TRBJ2-7 | TRBV5-1 | TRBD1 | TGCGCCAGCAGCTGGGGGACAGCTGGTTACGAGCAGTACTTC | CASSWGTAGYEQYF
. | TRBJ1-2 | TRBV6-4 | TRBD1 | TGTGCCACTTCTGCCAAACAGGGGTCGTTTTATGGCTACACCTTC | CATSAKQGSFYGYTF
. | TRBJ1-1 | TRBV6-5 | TRBD1 | TGTGCCAGCAGTTACAGGGGGCGATGGACTGAAGCTTTCTTT | CASSYRGRWTEAFF
few | TRBJ1-2 | TRBV18 | . | TGTGCCAGCTCACCAGGAGGTAGCCAATGGTTCTATGGCTACACCTTC | CASSPGGSQWFYGYTF
. | TRBJ2-3 | TRBV29-1 | . | TGCAGCGTCGCAGGCGGGAACAAGATACCGAGCACAGATACGCAGTATTTT | CSVAGGNKIPSTDTQYF
once | TRBJ2-5 | TRBV7-3 | TRBD2 | TGTGCCAGCAGCCCAGGGACTAGCGGGATTGCGCAAGAGACCCAGTACTTC | CASSPGTSGIAQETQYF
once | TRBJ2-3 | TRBV15 | . | TGTGCCACCAGCAGAGAGCGGGGCACAGATACGCAGTATTTT | CATSRERGTDTQYF
. | TRBJ2-7 | TRBV25-1 | . | TGTGCCAGCAGTGAATATGGGGGCCAGGGATCCTACGAGCAGTACTTC | CASSEYGGQGSYEQYF
. | TRBJ2-7 | TRBV2 | TRBD2 | TGTGCCACACAGGGTTTAAGGCCCGGGACTAGCGGGACTCTCGAGCAGTACTTC | CATQGLRPGTSGTLEQYF
. | TRBJ2-3 | TRBV27 | TRBD1 | TGTGCCAGCAGTTCGGGGGGGCTGTGGCCGGGACAGGGGGGCACAGATACGCAGTATTTT | CASSSGGLWPGQGGTDTQYF
. | TRBJ2-3 | TRBV2 | TRBD1 | TGTGCCAGCAGTGGACAGGGGGCTAACACAGATACGCAGTATTTT | CASSGQGANTDTQYF
. | TRBJ1-2 | TRBV6-5 | . | TGTGCCAGCAGACTAGGGGGACCTAATCAGGGCTACACCTTC | CASRLGGPNQGYTF
once | TRBJ1-3 | TRBV30 | . | TGTGCCTGGAGTGCAGGAAACACCATATATTTT | CAWSAGNTIYF
. | TRBJ1-6 | TRBV5-6 | . | TGTGCCAGCAGCTTGGAAAGGGGTAATTCACCCCTCCACTTT | CASSLERGNSPLHF
. | TRBJ1-6 | TRBV15 | . | TGTGCCACCGGGGGACATTATAATTCACCCCTCCACTTT | CATGGHYNSPLHF
once | TRBJ2-3 | TRBV28 | . | TGTGCCAGCAGTGATCGGGACACCACAGATACGCAGTATTTT | CASSDRDTTDTQYF
. | TRBJ1-2 | TRBV5-1 | . | TGCGCCAGCAGCTTGAGCGCAAGTACTTTCTATGGCTACACCTTC | CASSLSASTFYGYTF
. | TRBJ2-1 | TRBV20-1 | . | TGCAGTGGTATTCCTTACAATGAGCAGTTCTTC | CSGIPYNEQFF
. | TRBJ2-1 | TRBV11-2 | TRBD2 | TGTGCCAGCAGCTTAAGCGGGAGTACATACAATGAGCAGTTCTTC | CASSLSGSTYNEQFF
once | TRBJ2-6 | TRBV5-1 | TRBD1 | TGCGCCAGCAGCTCTGTCCCGGGACAGGGTACCGGGGCCAACGTCCTGACTTTC | CASSSVPGQGTGANVLTF
. | TRBJ1-2 | TRBV2 | . | TGTGCCAGCAGTGAAGCTTACAGGTCTAACTATGGCTACACCTTC | CASSEAYRSNYGYTF